This T cell receptor beta chain was recorded in a study of response to subunit inactivated influenza vaccine. General study results and limits: The authors suggested that few new T cells are recruited per seasonal influenza vaccination.

The germline gives CDR1 SGHTA, CDR2 FQGTGA. Trimming took off 1 base at V and 4 bases at J, with 13 bases between the two ends. The CDR3 is 15 amino acids. A note on this clonotype: Its antigen is still unknown.

TCRdb reprocessed the RT-PCR reads with MiXCR, giving one entry per CDR3 protein. The sample lists 500,000 to 600,000 distinct CDR3 sequences; roughly 12% were seen once. Sequences were derived from PBMCs from blood, sampled on the day of vaccination. This sequence was found in a man aged 50-60 years who received an inactivated influenza vaccine. The gene calls are TRBV7-3 and TRBJ1-1; maybe TRBD1 (5 bases). The CDR3 reads CASSLSTGGRTEAFF. DNA of the CDR3: TGTGCCAGCAGCTTAAGTACCGGGGGTCGCACTGAAGCTTTCTTT.